A selection of T cell receptor beta chains follows, all from one sample in a study of OX40 agonist ivuxolimab in advanced cancers. Produced via immunoSEQ multiplex PCR; TCRdb's table is partial and in-frame only. The sample lists about 64,000 clones; roughly 89% were seen once. Sample: CD4+ or CD8+ T cells sorted from blood, taken in a trial of the OX40 agonist ivuxolimab. The receptors originated from an adult with an advanced solid tumor such as melanoma, head and neck, liver or kidney cancer. Each CDR3 is given with its conserved first and last residue. A D gene is named only where the DNA matches it firmly. Clone size appears in some rows only: once, few, many, or a class for an expanded clone.

j_gene,abundance,d_gene,v_gene,CDR3aa,CDR3nt
TRBJ2-7,NA,NA,TRBV27,CASAKKLSSYEQYF,TGTGCCAGCGCAAAAAAGCTGAGCTCCTACGAGCAGTACTTC
TRBJ2-3,once,NA,TRBV5-1,CASSLVGGLSTDTQYF,TGCGCCAGCAGCTTGGTGGGGGGGCTAAGCACAGATACGCAGTATTTT
TRBJ1-1,NA,NA,TRBV18,CASSHGQKNTEAFF,TGTGCCAGCTCACATGGACAAAAGAACACTGAAGCTTTCTTT
TRBJ2-7,NA,TRBD2,TRBV5-1,CASSFGTRTYEQYF,TGCGCCAGCAGCTTCGGGACTAGGACCTACGAGCAGTACTTC
TRBJ2-7,once,NA,TRBV11-2,CASSLDIGLIYEQYF,TGTGCCAGCAGCTTAGATATAGGTCTGATCTACGAGCAGTACTTC
TRBJ1-3,NA,NA,TRBV6-4,CAIRTDGNTIYF,TGTGCCATCCGGACCGATGGAAACACCATATATTTT
TRBJ1-2,once,TRBD1,TRBV28,CASSNPGGGRGRYGYTF,TGTGCCAGCAGTAACCCGGGAGGGGGCCGGGGACGGTATGGCTACACCTTC
TRBJ2-7,NA,NA,TRBV6-1,CASSKTYEQYF,TGTGCCAGCAGCAAAACCTACGAGCAGTACTTC
TRBJ2-1,NA,TRBD2,TRBV5-4,CASREGGPSSYNEQFF,TGTGCCAGCCGGGAGGGGGGCCCGAGCTCCTACAATGAGCAGTTCTTC
TRBJ1-5,once,NA,TRBV6-1,CASTEFQSNQPQHF,TGTGCCAGCACTGAATTCCAGAGCAATCAGCCCCAGCATTTT
TRBJ2-2,NA,NA,TRBV28,CASSFNRYTGELFF,TGTGCCAGCAGTTTCAACAGGTACACCGGGGAGCTGTTTTTT
TRBJ2-1,NA,NA,TRBV5-1,CASSLAGALYNEQFF,TGCGCCAGCAGCTTGGCGGGGGCACTCTACAATGAGCAGTTCTTC
TRBJ2-7,once,TRBD2,TRBV18,CASSPPSSREGLFF,TGTGCCAGCTCACCACCTTCCTCCCGGGAGGGCCTTTTTTTC
TRBJ2-3,once,NA,TRBV27,CASRRDSVTDTQYF,TGTGCCAGCAGACGAGATTCGGTGACAGATACGCAGTATTTT
TRBJ2-5,NA,NA,TRBV20-1,CSAPSGETQYF,TGCAGTGCCCCATCTGGCGAGACCCAGTACTTC
TRBJ1-2,NA,NA,TRBV28,CASSFTAYGYTF,TGTGCCAGCAGTTTTACAGCCTATGGCTACACCTTC
TRBJ2-3,NA,NA,TRBV10-2,CASSPQGDTQYF,TGCGCCAGCAGCCCTCAGGGCGATACGCAGTATTTT
TRBJ1-1,NA,NA,TRBV30,CAWSTATEAFF,TGTGCCTGGAGCACAGCCACTGAAGCTTTCTTT
TRBJ2-7,NA,TRBD2,TRBV28,CASSLFRPSGKGEQYF,TGTGCCAGCAGTTTATTTAGGCCTAGCGGGAAGGGCGAGCAGTACTTC
TRBJ1-5,once,NA,TRBV11-2,CASSLANNQPQHF,TGTGCCAGCAGCTTAGCAAACAATCAGCCCCAGCATTTT
TRBJ2-1,few,TRBD1,TRBV11-1,CASSLGGTAYNEQFF,TGTGCCAGCAGCTTAGGAGGGACAGCTTACAATGAGCAGTTCTTC
TRBJ2-1,NA,TRBD2,TRBV6-4,CASSDGTRGAREQFF,TGTGCCAGCAGTGATGGGACTAGGGGGGCCCGGGAGCAGTTCTTC
TRBJ1-5,NA,NA,TRBV7-3,CASSLISGGGNQPQHF,TGTGCCAGCAGCTTAATTTCGGGAGGCGGCAATCAGCCCCAGCATTTT
TRBJ2-7,NA,NA,TRBV28,CASSFNLVGWEQYF,TGTGCCAGCAGTTTTAACTTAGTGGGGTGGGAGCAGTACTTC
TRBJ2-2,NA,NA,TRBV7-9,CASSLTEGELFF,TGTGCCAGCAGCTTAACAGAAGGGGAGCTGTTTTTT
TRBJ2-2,once,NA,TRBV11-3,CASSLGGNTGELFF,TGTGCCAGCAGCTTAGGCGGGAACACCGGGGAGCTGTTTTTT
TRBJ1-1,NA,TRBD1,TRBV5-1,CASSLVGTGGRNTEAFF,TGCGCCAGCAGCTTGGTGGGGACAGGGGGTAGAAACACTGAAGCTTTCTTT
TRBJ2-1,NA,NA,TRBV21-1,CASRTGGKGRTSDYNEQFF,TGTGCCAGCAGGACCGGAGGAAAGGGCCGGACTAGCGATTACAATGAGCAGTTCTTC
TRBJ1-1,NA,NA,TRBV28,CASSPTGGAPNTEAFF,TGTGCCAGCAGTCCCACGGGGGGGGCCCCCAACACTGAAGCTTTCTTT
TRBJ2-5,NA,TRBD1,TRBV28,CASRRQGVETQYF,TGTGCCAGCAGGAGACAGGGTGTGGAGACCCAGTACTTC
TRBJ2-5,NA,NA,TRBV11-2,CASSLHSFETQYF,TGTGCCAGCAGCTTACACAGCTTTGAGACCCAGTACTTC
TRBJ1-1,NA,NA,TRBV6-4,CASSTGAPGTEAFF,TGTGCCAGTTCTACCGGGGCCCCGGGCACTGAAGCTTTCTTT
TRBJ2-5,NA,NA,TRBV5-1,CASGPNEGRAETQYF,TGCGCCAGCGGCCCGAACGAGGGCCGGGCGGAGACCCAGTACTTC
TRBJ1-1,NA,NA,TRBV5-1,CASSLYWGNTEAFF,TGCGCCAGCAGCTTGTATTGGGGGAACACTGAAGCTTTCTTT
TRBJ1-1,once,NA,TRBV30,CAGKALGREAFF,TGTGCCGGGAAGGCTCTGGGGCGTGAAGCTTTCTTT
TRBJ1-2,NA,NA,TRBV5-4,CASSRETANYGYTF,TGTGCCAGCAGCCGCGAGACAGCTAACTATGGCTACACCTTC
TRBJ2-3,NA,TRBD2,TRBV12-5,CASGSGLAGGADTQYF,TGTGCTAGTGGTTCGGGACTAGCGGGAGGCGCAGATACGCAGTATTTT
TRBJ1-1,NA,TRBD1,TRBV7-6,CASSLEDRGSTEAFF,TGTGCCAGCAGCTTAGAAGACAGGGGCAGCACTGAAGCTTTCTTT
TRBJ2-7,NA,TRBD2,TRBV4-1,CASSQAITSGSYSYEQYF,TGCGCCAGCAGCCAAGCTATAACTAGCGGAAGCTACTCCTACGAGCAGTACTTC
TRBJ1-2,NA,TRBD1,TRBV6-5,CASSTLDRGNGYTF,TGTGCCAGCAGTACTCTGGACAGGGGGAATGGCTACACCTTC
TRBJ1-1,NA,NA,TRBV28,CASSFSITEAFF,TGTGCCAGCAGTTTCTCCATCACTGAAGCTTTCTTT
TRBJ1-4,NA,TRBD1,TRBV2,CASGQGTTNEKLFF,TGTGCCAGCGGACAGGGGACGACTAATGAAAAACTGTTTTTT